This T cell receptor beta chain was documented in a study of OX40 agonist ivuxolimab in advanced cancers. Overall study: The group had a mean age of around 60 years, ranged from about 23 to 85, and was approximately 81% male. The study reported partial responses in three patients: one hepatocellular carcinoma, two cutaneous melanoma. Broader study findings: The antigens recognized by the expanded peripheral T cells, that is their antigen specificity, were not determined. Dosing at 0.1 to 3.0 mg/kg was accompanied by clonal expansion of CD4+ and CD8+ blood T cells by week 6.

Between the trimmed V and J ends, which lost 6 bases and 4 bases, there was a span of 13 bases. There are 14 residues in the CDR3. Germline lookup yields CDR1 LNHDA and CDR2 SQIVND (reference sequence). Comments on this clone: Its matching antigen is unknown.

The assay was immunoSEQ multiplex PCR, and TCRdb's table has in-frame clones only and misses some. The table records fewer than 85,000 clones, about 80% of them present only once. This receptor was obtained from an adult with an advanced solid tumor such as melanoma, head and neck, liver or kidney cancer. Sequenced here: CD4+ or CD8+ T cells sorted from blood, sampled in a trial of the OX40 agonist ivuxolimab. The J gene is TRBJ2-1, the V gene TRBV19; a weak D match, TRBD1 (6 bases). The CDR3 sequence: CASSVGQIYNEQFF. The CDR3 DNA reads as TGTGCCAGTAGCGTCGGACAGATATACAATGAGCAGTTCTTC.